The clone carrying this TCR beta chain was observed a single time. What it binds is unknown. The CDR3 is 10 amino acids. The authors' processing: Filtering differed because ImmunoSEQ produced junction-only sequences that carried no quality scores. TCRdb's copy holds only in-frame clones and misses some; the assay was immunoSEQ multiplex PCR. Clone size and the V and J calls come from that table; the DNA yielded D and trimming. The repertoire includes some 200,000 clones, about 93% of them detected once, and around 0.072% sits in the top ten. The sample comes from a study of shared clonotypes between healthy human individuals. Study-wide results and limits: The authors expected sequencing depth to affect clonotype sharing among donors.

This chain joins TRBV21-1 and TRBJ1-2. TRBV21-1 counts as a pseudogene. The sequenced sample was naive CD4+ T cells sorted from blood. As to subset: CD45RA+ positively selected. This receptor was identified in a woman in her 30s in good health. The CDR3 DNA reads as TGTGCCAGCAGCAAAACGGGTAAAAGTTTC. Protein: CASSKTGKSF.